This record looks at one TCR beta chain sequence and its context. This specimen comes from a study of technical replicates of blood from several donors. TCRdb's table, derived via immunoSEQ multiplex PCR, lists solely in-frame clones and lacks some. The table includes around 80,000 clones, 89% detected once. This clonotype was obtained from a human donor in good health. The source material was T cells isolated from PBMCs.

The DNA of the CDR3 is TGTGCCAGTAGCAACAGCGGTTTTCTGTACGAGCAGTACTTC. Amino acid sequence: CASSNSGFLYEQYF. The chain carries TRBV19 and TRBJ2-7; a possible D gene is TRBD2 (5 bases). The germline CDR1 and CDR2 sequences are LNHDA and SQIVND (reference sequence). The CDR3 is 14 residues long. With 6 bases removed from V and 4 bases from J, the gap between germline ends came to 16 bases.